This T cell receptor beta chain was retrieved from a study of cytomegalovirus exposure and HLA in healthy donors. Overall study context: Within the Caucasian-associated ancestry cluster were around 81% of the approximately 370 genotyped donors.

Researchers ran the PCR with 60 Vbeta and 13 Jbeta primers. Original data processing: Later analysis identified some 80 million unique TCR beta chains, 10 million to 12 million shared. Here immunoSEQ multiplex PCR was the method, and the copy in TCRdb shows in-frame clones only, minus some. D and trimming were read from the DNA, whereas the V and J calls and clone size are those reported in that table. The profile shows tens of thousands of clones, 60% to 80% of them singletons. The V gene lost 1 base and the J gene lost 4 bases, with 7 bases spanning the gap. Germline V gene sequence: CDR1 SGHTA, CDR2 FQGNSA. CDR3 length: 14 amino acids. Study findings and constraints: Excluded were some V segments that proved indistinguishable, including TRBV6-2 and TRBV6-3. Apart from CMV serostatus, no immune exposure information was available.

On this clone: The antigen is undetermined.

The TCR was taken from a young man in good health and CMV-seronegative. Specimen: PBMCs. J is TRBJ2-2 and V is TRBV7-2; D gene ambiguous. The CDR3 reads CASSLGFSTGELFF. In nucleotides, the CDR3 is TGTGCCAGCAGCTTAGGGTTTAGCACCGGGGAGCTGTTTTTT.